The 24 T cell receptor beta chains below were found in one sample sequenced in a study of blood T cell repertoires in COVID-19. TCRdb keeps only in-frame clones here, not all; method: immunoSEQ multiplex PCR. This repertoire shows around 250,000 clones, about 89% found once; its top ten account for roughly 8.5%. Sequencing was performed on peripheral blood. The source of these receptors is a man aged 35 to 55 with active or convalescent COVID-19.

The V and J genes are TRBV9 and TRBJ1-4; the match to TRBD1 covers 8 bases. The V segment lost 0 bases and the J segment 2 bases; nucleotides outside the gene matches: 6. CDR1 and CDR2 (germline): SGDLS, YYNGEE. The CDR3 consists of 17 residues. This CDR3 reads CASSVGQGAGTNEKLFF. The CDR3 DNA follows: TGTGCCAGCAGCGTAGGGCAGGGGGCAGGGACTAATGAAAAACTGTTTTTT.

The rearrangement joins TRBV12-3 or TRBV12-4 to TRBJ2-1; D gene unclear. Trimming cost V 3 bases and J 8 bases, with 11 bases left between them. This CDR3 comprises 13 residues. The chain's CDR3 is CASSFPRDHEQFF. In DNA form, the CDR3 reads TGTGCCAGCAGTTTTCCAAGAGATCATGAGCAGTTCTTC.

CDR3 loop: CAWSVPLGGQETQYF. The DNA of the CDR3 is TGTGCCTGGAGTGTGCCTTTGGGGGGCCAAGAGACCCAGTACTTC. The chain recombines TRBV30 with TRBJ2-5; tentatively, D is TRBD2 (6 bases). The CDR3 consists of 15 residues. CDR1 is GTSNPN, CDR2 SVGIG, per germline (reference sequence). The V and J ends lost 0 bases and 1 base respectively, with 12 bases between them.

The chain uses TRBV5-6 and TRBJ1-1; no clear D. This CDR3 region has 13 residues. V dropped 6 bases and J dropped 5 bases, with 14 bases sitting between them. CDR1 is SGHDT and CDR2 is YYEEEE in the germline V gene. The CDR3 region is CASTLPSGTEAFF. The DNA of the CDR3 is TGTGCCAGCACCCTCCCATCGGGGACTGAAGCTTTCTTT.

V and J are TRBV10-3 and TRBJ2-5; D gene ambiguous. This CDR3 is 12 amino acids long. The V end was cut by 4 bases, the J end by 1 base, with 4 bases between. Per germline, CDR1 ENHRY and CDR2 SYGVKD. CDR3: CAISGSQETQYF. CDR3 nucleotides: TGTGCCATCAGTGGCAGCCAAGAGACCCAGTACTTC.

The chain combines TRBV5-6 with TRBJ2-2; D uncertain. The CDR3 extends over 13 amino acids. V shed 0 bases and J shed 3 bases, with 3 bases lying between them. Germline V lookup: CDR1 SGHDT, CDR2 YYEEEE. The CDR3 sequence: CASSLAHTGELFF. CDR3 DNA: TGTGCCAGCAGCTTGGCTCACACCGGGGAGCTGTTTTTT.

This rearrangement joins TRBV29-1 to TRBJ2-7; 8 nucleotides match TRBD2. This CDR3 is built from 15 residues. The germline gives CDR1 SQVTM, CDR2 ANQGSEA. With V trimmed by 4 bases and J by 0 bases, 8 bases remained unmatched. DNA of the CDR3: TGCAGCGTTGTCTTAAGCGGGAGTGCCTCCTACGAGCAGTACTTC. As protein: CSVVLSGSASYEQYF.

This clone occurred once. The chain combines TRBV30 with TRBJ1-2; 7 nucleotides agree with TRBD1. Trimming at V came to 5 bases and at J to 0 bases, leaving 6 bases not matched to a gene. The germline V gene has CDR1 GTSNPN and CDR2 SVGIG (reference sequence). There are 14 residues in the CDR3. The CDR3 region has the DNA TGTGCCTGGTTACAGGGGCCCGCTAACTATGGCTACACCTTC. Encoded protein: CAWLQGPANYGYTF.

The rearrangement joins TRBV29-1 to TRBJ2-5, with TRBD2 matching over 8 bases. The CDR3 is made up of 13 amino acids. The V gene end was trimmed by 4 bases and the J gene end by 1 base; junction bases not matched to a gene: 2. CDR1 is SQVTM, CDR2 ANQGSEA, per germline. The CDR3 nucleotides are TGCAGCGTTGCCGGGAGGGCCCAAGAGACCCAGTACTTC. It codes for CSVAGRAQETQYF.

This clone showed up just a few times. The sample has other DNA sequences that encode this CDR3 too. The chain recombines TRBV9 with TRBJ1-1; maybe TRBD1 (6 bases). V was pared by 2 bases and J by 1 base, with 6 bases between. CDR1 is SGDLS and CDR2 is YYNGEE in the germline V gene. The CDR3 runs 13 residues. This CDR3 is CASSVTGNTEAFF. The CDR3 nucleotides read TGTGCCAGCAGCGTGACAGGGAACACTGAAGCTTTCTTT.

The rearrangement links TRBV6-5 to TRBJ1-5, with unresolved D. The CDR3 is made up of 13 amino acids. Trimming shortened V by 3 bases and J by 5 bases, and 8 bases separated the two germline ends. Germline CDR1 is MNHEY and CDR2 is SVGAGI. CDR3 amino acids: CASSYSIDQPQHF. CDR3 in DNA: TGTGCCAGCAGTTATAGTATAGATCAGCCCCAGCATTTT.

This clone was seen just once. This rearrangement joins TRBV24-1 to TRBJ2-5, with D tentatively TRBD1 (7 bases). The V and J ends lost 2 bases and 4 bases respectively, with 13 bases between them. CDR1 is KGHDR, CDR2 SFDVKD, per germline. CDR3 length: 15 amino acids. The CDR3 sequence: CATSDWQGGRETQYF. CDR3 sequence (DNA): TGTGCCACCAGTGATTGGCAGGGGGGACGAGAGACCCAGTACTTC.

This clone is a singleton in its sample. The chain joins TRBV7-3 to TRBJ1-2, with 10 positions matching TRBD1. Losses at the gene ends were 5 bases for V and 7 bases for J; bases not matched to a gene: 7. The CDR3 is 14 amino acids. In germline, CDR1 is SGHTA, CDR2 FQGTGA. CDR3 protein: CASSPGTGAGGYTF. The CDR3 bases are TGTGCCAGCAGCCCCGGGACAGGGGCTGGTGGCTACACCTTC. Full variable domain (missing parts from reference TRBV7-3 and TRBJ1-2): GAGVSQTPSNKVTEKGKYVELRCDPISGHTALYWYRQSLGQGPEFLIYFQGTGAADDSGLPNDRFFAVRPEGSVSTLKIQRTERGDSAVYLCASSPGTGAGGYTFGSGTRLTVV.

The chain uses TRBV5-4 and TRBJ2-7; 9 bases fit TRBD1. Germline lookup yields CDR1 SGHNT and CDR2 YYREEE (reference sequence). Germline trimming cut 6 bases from V and 0 bases from J; bases unmatched to any gene: 7. This CDR3 comprises 15 residues. CDR3 region: CASTPGTGLSYEQYF. The CDR3 region has the DNA TGTGCCAGCACCCCTGGGACAGGGCTCTCCTACGAGCAGTACTTC.

The chain uses TRBV30 and TRBJ1-6, with TRBD1 as a possible D gene (6 bases). V lost 3 bases to trimming and J lost 10 bases, with 13 bases between them. This CDR3 comprises 13 residues. CDR1 and CDR2 (germline): GTSNPN, SVGIG (reference sequence). Written as DNA, the CDR3 is TGTGCCTGGAGCAGGGGAGATAGGTCACCCCTCCACTTT. This codes for CAWSRGDRSPLHF.

The gene calls are TRBV12-5 and TRBJ1-1, with D hard to call. This CDR3 contains 14 residues. Trimming took 0 bases from V and 2 from J, leaving 7 bases between them. Germline assignment: CDR1 LGHNT and CDR2 FRNRAP. CDR3 residues: CASGLVLHNTEAFF. The CDR3 bases are TGTGCTAGTGGTTTGGTACTTCACAACACTGAAGCTTTCTTT.

At least ten counts were recorded for this clone. The gene calls are TRBV6-5 and TRBJ1-5; perhaps TRBD1 as D (6 bases). This CDR3 comprises 15 residues. Per the germline V gene, CDR1 is MNHEY and CDR2 is SVGAGI. Trimming removed 4 bases from V and 2 bases from J, with 12 bases in between. The CDR3, as DNA: TGTGCCAGCAGTTTTACACAGGGTGGCAATCAGCCCCAGCATTTT. Protein: CASSFTQGGNQPQHF.

In this sample, this clone turned up a few times. J is TRBJ1-1 and V is TRBV7-9, with D perhaps matching TRBD1 (5 bases). CDR1 and CDR2 from the germline V gene are SEHNR and FQNEAQ (reference sequence). Deletions cut 0 bases from V and 7 bases from J, with 18 bases between. The CDR3 spans 16 residues. The CDR3 here is CASSLAVGAGGDEAFF. The CDR3 bases are TGTGCCAGCAGCTTAGCGGTCGGCGCGGGGGGAGATGAAGCTTTCTTT.

This clone was picked up a small number of times. The rearrangement uses TRBV11-3 and TRBJ1-1, with D tentatively TRBD1 (5 bases). The V end lost 2 bases, the J end lost 5 bases, and 9 bases lay between the germline ends. The CDR3 runs 13 residues. Germline V CDR1 and CDR2: SGHNT, YENEEA. CDR3 coding DNA: TGTGCCAGCAGCTTATTCGGGGGAACTGAAGCTTTCTTT. Amino acids: CASSLFGGTEAFF.

V and J are TRBV5-6 and TRBJ2-2; D might be TRBD2 (5 bases). CDR1 and CDR2 from the germline V gene are SGHDT and YYEEEE. The CDR3 is made up of 15 amino acids. V was shortened by 2 bases and J by 7 bases, with 15 bases between the two germline ends. The DNA for the CDR3 is TGTGCCAGCAGCTTCCGCGGAACTAGGGACGGGGAGCTGTTTTTT. Translation: CASSFRGTRDGELFF.

This chain links TRBV4-1 with TRBJ2-1; tentative D call: TRBD2 (5 bases). From germline, CDR1 is MGHRA and CDR2 YSYEKL. The CDR3 has 16 residues. Trimming cost V 0 bases and J 2 bases, with 11 bases left between them. The CDR3 is CASSQEGRNTYNEQFF. The CDR3 DNA reads as TGCGCCAGCAGCCAAGAAGGGAGAAACACCTACAATGAGCAGTTCTTC.

This clone has only one observation. The chain carries TRBV11-2 and TRBJ2-2, with TRBD1 matching over 8 bases. Germline V gene data show CDR1 as SGHAT and CDR2 as FQNNGV. The V gene end was trimmed by 5 bases and the J gene end by 5 bases; junction bases not matched to a gene: 7. CDR3 length: 15 residues. CDR3 nucleotide sequence: TGTGCCAGCAGCGGACAGGGTTGGGTAACCGGGGAGCTGTTTTTT. Translating it yields CASSGQGWVTGELFF.

V is TRBV27 and J is TRBJ2-7, with no clear D. Germline CDR1 and CDR2: MNHEY and SMNVEV (reference sequence). Trimming took 2 bases from V and 0 from J, leaving 14 bases between them. There are 16 residues in the CDR3. This CDR3 reads CASSLAGPSNSYEQYF. CDR3 DNA: TGTGCCAGCAGTTTAGCCGGTCCATCAAACTCCTACGAGCAGTACTTC.

J is TRBJ2-3 and V is TRBV9, with 16 bases that match TRBD2. Germline values: CDR1 SGDLS, CDR2 YYNGEE. Losses at the gene ends were 2 bases for V and 4 bases for J; bases not matched to a gene: 1. CDR3 size: 16 residues. In DNA form, the CDR3 reads TGTGCCAGCAGCGTGGGGACTAGCGGGGGGGCAGATACGCAGTATTTT. Translating it yields CASSVGTSGGADTQYF. The full variable domain, completed using reference TRBV9 and TRBJ2-3, is DSGVTQTPKHLITATGQRVTLRCSPRSGDLSVYWYQQSLDQGLQFLIQYYNGEERAKGNILERFSAQQFPDLHSELNLSSLELGDSALYFCASSVGTSGGADTQYFGPGTRLTVL.